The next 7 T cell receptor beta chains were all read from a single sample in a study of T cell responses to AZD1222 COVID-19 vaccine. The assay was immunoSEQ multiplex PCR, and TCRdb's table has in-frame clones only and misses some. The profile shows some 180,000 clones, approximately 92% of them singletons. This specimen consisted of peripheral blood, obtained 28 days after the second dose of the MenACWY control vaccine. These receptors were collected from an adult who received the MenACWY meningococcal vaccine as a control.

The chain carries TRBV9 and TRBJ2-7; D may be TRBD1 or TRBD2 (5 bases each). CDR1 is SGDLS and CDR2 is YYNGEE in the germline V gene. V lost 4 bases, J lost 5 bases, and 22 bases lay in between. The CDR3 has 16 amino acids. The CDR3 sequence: CASSPTRGRAMDEQYF. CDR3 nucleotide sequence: TGTGCCAGCAGCCCTACGAGGGGCCGGGCGATGGACGAGCAGTACTTC.

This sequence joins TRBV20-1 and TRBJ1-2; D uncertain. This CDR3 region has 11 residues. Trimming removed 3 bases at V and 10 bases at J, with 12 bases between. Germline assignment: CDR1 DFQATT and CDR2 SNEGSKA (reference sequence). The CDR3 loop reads CSASLPSDYTF. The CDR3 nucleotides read TGCAGTGCTAGTCTGCCTTCCGACTACACCTTC.

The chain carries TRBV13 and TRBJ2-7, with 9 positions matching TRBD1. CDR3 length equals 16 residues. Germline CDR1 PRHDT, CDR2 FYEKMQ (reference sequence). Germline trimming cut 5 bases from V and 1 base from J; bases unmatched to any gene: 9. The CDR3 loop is CASSAFDRGGSYEQYF. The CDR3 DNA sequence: TGTGCCAGCAGCGCCTTCGACAGGGGGGGTTCCTACGAGCAGTACTTC.

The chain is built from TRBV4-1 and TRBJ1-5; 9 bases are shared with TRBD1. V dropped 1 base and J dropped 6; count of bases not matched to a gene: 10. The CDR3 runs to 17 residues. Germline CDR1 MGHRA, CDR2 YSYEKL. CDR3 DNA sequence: TGCGCCAGCAGCCAAGGGGGACAGGGTCGGGGCTTTCAGCCCCAGCATTTT. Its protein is CASSQGGQGRGFQPQHF.

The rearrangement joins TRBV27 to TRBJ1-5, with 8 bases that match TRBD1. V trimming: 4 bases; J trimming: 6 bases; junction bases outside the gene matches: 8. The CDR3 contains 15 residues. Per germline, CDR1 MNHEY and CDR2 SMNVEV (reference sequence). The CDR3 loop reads CASSSQAGGVQPQHF. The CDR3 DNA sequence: TGTGCCAGCAGTTCCCAGGCAGGGGGCGTTCAGCCCCAGCATTTT.

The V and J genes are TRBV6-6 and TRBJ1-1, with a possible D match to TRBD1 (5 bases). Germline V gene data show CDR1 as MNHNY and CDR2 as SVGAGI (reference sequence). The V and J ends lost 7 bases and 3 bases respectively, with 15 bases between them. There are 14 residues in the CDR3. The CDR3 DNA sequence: TGTGCCAGCACCCCCCTGGGGGGATACACTGAAGCTTTCTTT. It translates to CASTPLGGYTEAFF.

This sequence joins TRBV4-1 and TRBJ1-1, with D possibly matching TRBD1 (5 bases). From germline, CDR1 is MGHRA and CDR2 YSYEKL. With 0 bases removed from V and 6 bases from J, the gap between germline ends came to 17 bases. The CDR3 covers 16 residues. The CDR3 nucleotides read TGCGCCAGCAGCCAAGATGTCAGGGATCGTTATGCTGAAGCTTTCTTT. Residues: CASSQDVRDRYAEAFF.